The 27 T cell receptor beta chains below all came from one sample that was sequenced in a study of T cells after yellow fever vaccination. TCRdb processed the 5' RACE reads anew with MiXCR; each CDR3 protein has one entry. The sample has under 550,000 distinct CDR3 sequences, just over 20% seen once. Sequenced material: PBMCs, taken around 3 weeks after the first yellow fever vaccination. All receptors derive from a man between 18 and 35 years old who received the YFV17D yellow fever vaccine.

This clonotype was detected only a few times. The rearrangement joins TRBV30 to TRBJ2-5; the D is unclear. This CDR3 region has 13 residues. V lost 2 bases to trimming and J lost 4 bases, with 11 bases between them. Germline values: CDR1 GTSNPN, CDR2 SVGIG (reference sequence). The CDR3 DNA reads TGTGCCTGGAGTACGGCATTCCGAGAGACCCAGTACTTC. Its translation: CAWSTAFRETQYF.

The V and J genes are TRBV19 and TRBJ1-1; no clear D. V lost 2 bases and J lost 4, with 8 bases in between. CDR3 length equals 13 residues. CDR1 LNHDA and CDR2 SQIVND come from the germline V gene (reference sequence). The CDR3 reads CASSIFGGTEAFF. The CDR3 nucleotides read TGTGCCAGTAGTATATTTGGTGGCACTGAAGCTTTCTTT.

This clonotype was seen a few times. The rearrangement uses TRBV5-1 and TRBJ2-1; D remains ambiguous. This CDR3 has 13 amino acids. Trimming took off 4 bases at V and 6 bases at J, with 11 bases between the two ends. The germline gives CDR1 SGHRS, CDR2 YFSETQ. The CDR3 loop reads CASSTVTGNEQFF. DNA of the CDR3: TGCGCCAGCAGCACCGTGACGGGCAATGAGCAGTTCTTC.

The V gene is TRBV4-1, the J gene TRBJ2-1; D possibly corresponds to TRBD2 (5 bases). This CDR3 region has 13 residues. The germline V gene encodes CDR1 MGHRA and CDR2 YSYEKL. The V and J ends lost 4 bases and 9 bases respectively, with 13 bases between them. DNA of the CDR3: TGCGCCAGCAGCCTTGGACTTGGTATTGAGCAGTTCTTC. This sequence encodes CASSLGLGIEQFF.

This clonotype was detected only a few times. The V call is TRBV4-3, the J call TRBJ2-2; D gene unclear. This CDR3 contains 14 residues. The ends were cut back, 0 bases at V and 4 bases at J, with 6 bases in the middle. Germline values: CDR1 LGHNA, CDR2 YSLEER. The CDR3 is CASSQDYSTGELFF. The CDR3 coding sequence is TGCGCCAGCAGCCAAGATTATAGCACCGGGGAGCTGTTTTTT.

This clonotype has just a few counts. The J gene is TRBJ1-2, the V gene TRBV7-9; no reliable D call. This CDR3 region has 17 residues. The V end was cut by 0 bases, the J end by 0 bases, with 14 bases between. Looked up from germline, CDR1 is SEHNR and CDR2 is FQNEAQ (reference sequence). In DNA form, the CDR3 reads TGTGCCAGCAGCTTAGCGGCGGCATGGGAATCTAACTATGGCTACACCTTC. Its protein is CASSLAAAWESNYGYTF.

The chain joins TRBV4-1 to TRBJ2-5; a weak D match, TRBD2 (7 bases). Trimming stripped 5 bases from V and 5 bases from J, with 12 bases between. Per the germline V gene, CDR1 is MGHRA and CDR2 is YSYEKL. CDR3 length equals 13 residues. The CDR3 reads CASSERGGETQYF. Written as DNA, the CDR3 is TGCGCCAGCAGCGAAAGGGGGGGGGAGACCCAGTACTTC.

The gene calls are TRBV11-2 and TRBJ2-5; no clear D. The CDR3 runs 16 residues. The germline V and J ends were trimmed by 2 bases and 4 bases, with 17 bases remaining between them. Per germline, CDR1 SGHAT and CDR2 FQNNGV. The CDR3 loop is CASSLFAVSIGETQYF. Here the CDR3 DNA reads TGTGCCAGCAGCTTATTCGCGGTGTCCATAGGAGAGACCCAGTACTTC.

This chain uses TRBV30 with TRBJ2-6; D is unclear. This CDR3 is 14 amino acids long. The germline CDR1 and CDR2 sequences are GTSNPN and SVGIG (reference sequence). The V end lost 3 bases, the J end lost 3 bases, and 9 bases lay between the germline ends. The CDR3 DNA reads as TGTGCCTGGAGAATAGGATATGGGGCCAACGTCCTGACTTTC. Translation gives CAWRIGYGANVLTF.

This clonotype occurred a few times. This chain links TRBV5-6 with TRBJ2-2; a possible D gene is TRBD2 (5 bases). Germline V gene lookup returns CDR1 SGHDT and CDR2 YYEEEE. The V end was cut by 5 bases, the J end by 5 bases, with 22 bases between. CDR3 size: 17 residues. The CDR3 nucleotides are TGTGCCAGCAGTCCGGGGTGGGTGAACGTTCGAACCGGGGAGCTGTTTTTT. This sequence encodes CASSPGWVNVRTGELFF.

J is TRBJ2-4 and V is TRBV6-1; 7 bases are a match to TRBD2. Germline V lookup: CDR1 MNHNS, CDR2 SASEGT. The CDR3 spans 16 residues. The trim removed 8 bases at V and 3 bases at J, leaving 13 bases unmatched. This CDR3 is CASLGGGSLIKNIQYF. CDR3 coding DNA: TGTGCCAGCCTTGGGGGGGGGTCTCTAATCAAAAACATTCAGTACTTC.

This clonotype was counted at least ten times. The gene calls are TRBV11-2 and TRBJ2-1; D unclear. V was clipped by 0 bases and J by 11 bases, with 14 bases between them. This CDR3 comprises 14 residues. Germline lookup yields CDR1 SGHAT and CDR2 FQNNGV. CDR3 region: CASSLDLRSGKQFF. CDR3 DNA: TGTGCCAGCAGCTTAGATCTGCGGTCCGGAAAGCAGTTCTTC.

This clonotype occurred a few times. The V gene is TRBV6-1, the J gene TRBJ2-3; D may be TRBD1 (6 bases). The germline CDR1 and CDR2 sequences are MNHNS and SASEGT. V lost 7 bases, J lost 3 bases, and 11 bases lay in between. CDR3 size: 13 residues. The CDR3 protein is CASTDQGTDTQYF. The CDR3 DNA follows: TGTGCCAGCACCGACCAGGGGACAGATACGCAGTATTTT.

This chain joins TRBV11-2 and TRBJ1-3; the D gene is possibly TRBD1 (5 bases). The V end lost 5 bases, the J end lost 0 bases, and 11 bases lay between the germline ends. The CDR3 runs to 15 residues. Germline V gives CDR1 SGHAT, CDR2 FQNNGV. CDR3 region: CASSPRATSGNTIYF. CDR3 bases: TGTGCCAGCAGCCCCAGGGCAACCTCTGGAAACACCATATATTTT.

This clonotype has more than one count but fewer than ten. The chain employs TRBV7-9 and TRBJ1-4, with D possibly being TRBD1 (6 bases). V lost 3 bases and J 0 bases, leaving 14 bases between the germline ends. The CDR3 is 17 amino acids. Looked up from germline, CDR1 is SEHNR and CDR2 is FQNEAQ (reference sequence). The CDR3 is CASSFDHRDATNEKLFF. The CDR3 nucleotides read TGTGCCAGCAGCTTCGACCACAGGGACGCAACTAATGAAAAACTGTTTTTT.

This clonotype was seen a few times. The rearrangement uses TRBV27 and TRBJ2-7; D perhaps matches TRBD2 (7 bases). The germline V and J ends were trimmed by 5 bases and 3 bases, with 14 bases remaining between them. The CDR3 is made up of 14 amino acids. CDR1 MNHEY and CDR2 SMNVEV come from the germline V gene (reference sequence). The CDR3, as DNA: TGTGCCAGCAGTCAACGGGGGGCCTACTACGAGCAGTACTTC. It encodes CASSQRGAYYEQYF.

The CDR3 loop reads CASSLAGAGPRDTDTQYF. The CDR3 coding sequence is TGTGCCAGCAGTTTGGCCGGGGCAGGCCCCCGCGACACAGATACGCAGTATTTT. The chain joins TRBV12-3 or TRBV12-4 to TRBJ2-3; D tentatively fits TRBD1 or TRBD2 (5 bases each). V dropped 3 bases and J dropped 2 bases, with 21 bases sitting between them. The CDR3 extends over 18 amino acids.

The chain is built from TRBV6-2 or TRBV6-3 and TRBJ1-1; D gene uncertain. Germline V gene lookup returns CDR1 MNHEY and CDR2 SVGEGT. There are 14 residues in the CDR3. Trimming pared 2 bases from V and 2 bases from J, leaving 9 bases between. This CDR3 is CASSYQAPNTEAFF. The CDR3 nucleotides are TGTGCCAGCAGTTACCAGGCACCTAACACTGAAGCTTTCTTT.

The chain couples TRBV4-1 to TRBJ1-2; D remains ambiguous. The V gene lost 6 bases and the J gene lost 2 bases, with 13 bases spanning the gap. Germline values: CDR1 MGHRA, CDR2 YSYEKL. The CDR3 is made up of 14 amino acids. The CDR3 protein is CASRAPGINYGYTF. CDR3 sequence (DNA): TGCGCCAGCAGGGCCCCGGGGATCAACTATGGCTACACCTTC.

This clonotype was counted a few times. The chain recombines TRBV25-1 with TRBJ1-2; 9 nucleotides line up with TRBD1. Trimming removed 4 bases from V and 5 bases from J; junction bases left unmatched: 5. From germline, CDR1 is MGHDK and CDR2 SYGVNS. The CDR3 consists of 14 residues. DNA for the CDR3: TGTGCCAGCAGTGTCTCCGGGACAGGGTATGGCTACACCTTC. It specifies CASSVSGTGYGYTF.

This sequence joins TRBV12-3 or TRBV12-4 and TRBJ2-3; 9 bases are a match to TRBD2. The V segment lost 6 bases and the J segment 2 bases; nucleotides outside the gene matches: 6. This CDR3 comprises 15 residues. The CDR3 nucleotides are TGTGCCAGCAGCGTTAGCGGGGGCACCACAGATACGCAGTATTTT. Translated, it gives CASSVSGGTTDTQYF.

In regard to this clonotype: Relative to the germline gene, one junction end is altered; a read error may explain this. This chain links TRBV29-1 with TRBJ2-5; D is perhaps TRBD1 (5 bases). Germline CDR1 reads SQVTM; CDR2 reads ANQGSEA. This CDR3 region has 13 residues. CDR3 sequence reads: CSVTRGSRETLYF. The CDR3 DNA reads TGCAGCGTCACAAGGGGATCGCGAGAGACCCTGTACTTC.

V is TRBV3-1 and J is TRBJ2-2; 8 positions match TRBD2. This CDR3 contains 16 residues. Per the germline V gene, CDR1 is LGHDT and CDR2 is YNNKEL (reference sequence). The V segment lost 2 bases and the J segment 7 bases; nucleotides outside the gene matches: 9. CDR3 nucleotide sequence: TGTGCCAGCAGCCAACACGGGGGGGCCGAGGACGGGGAGCTGTTTTTT. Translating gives CASSQHGGAEDGELFF.

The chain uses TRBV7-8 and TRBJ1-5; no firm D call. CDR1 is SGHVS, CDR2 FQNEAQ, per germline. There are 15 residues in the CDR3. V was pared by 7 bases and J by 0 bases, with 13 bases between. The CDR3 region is CASNSDVDSNQPQHF. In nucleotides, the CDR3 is TGTGCCAGCAACTCGGACGTAGATAGCAATCAGCCCCAGCATTTT.

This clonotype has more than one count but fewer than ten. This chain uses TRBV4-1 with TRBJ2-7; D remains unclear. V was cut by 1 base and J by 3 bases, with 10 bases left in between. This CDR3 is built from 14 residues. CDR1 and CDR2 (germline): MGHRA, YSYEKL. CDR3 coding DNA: TGCGCCAGCAGCCAAGGTAGAAAGGGCTACGAGCAGTACTTC. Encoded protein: CASSQGRKGYEQYF.

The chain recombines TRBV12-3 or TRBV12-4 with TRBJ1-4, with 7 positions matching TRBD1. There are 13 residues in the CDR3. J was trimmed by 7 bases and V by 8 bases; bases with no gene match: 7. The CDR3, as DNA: TGTGCCAGCCTCAGGGGGGATCGTGAAAAACTGTTTTTT. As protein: CASLRGDREKLFF.

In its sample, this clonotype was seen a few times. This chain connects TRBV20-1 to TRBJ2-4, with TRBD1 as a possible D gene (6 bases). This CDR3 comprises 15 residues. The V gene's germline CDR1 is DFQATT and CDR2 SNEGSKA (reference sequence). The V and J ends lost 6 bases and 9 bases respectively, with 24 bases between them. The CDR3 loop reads CSASLRTARFGIQYF. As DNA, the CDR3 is TGCAGTGCAAGCCTACGGACAGCCCGTTTTGGCATTCAGTACTTC.